This T cell receptor beta chain comes out of a study of blood T cell repertoires in COVID-19. Study details: Collection of acute and convalescent COVID-19 samples took place in the United States, Italy and Spain. T cells, B-cell-depleted T cells, or PBMCs supplied cDNA or gDNA.

Study processing details: Estimation of nucleated cell counts relied on the amplification of reference gene primers. Some clones are missing from TCRdb's copy, which holds only in-frame ones; the method was immunoSEQ multiplex PCR. V and J calls and clone size are as listed in that table; D and trimming were resolved from the DNA. The table records tens of thousands of clones, 70% to 90% of them present only once. In germline, CDR1 is MNHEY, CDR2 SVGAGI. The V gene lost 6 bases and the J gene lost 0 bases, with 14 bases spanning the gap. The CDR3 is 15 amino acids. The chain has TRBV6-5 and TRBJ1-2, with D uncertain. The specimen was peripheral blood. This receptor was identified in a man aged 45-60 years with active COVID-19. The CDR3 spells CASSRGIDPNYGYTF. CDR3 DNA sequence: TGTGCCAGCAGCCGGGGAATAGACCCTAACTATGGCTACACCTTC.